This TCR beta chain was profiled in a study of T cells in Graves' hyperthyroidism and ophthalmopathy. RNA transcripts gave rise to amplified TCR beta CDR3 regions. In the first-round RT-PCR of the TCR CDR3, the HTBI primer set was used. Each CDR3 protein is one row after TCRdb ran MiXCR on the multiplex PCR reads. Found here are about 260,000 distinct CDR3 sequences, around 17% of them singletons; the top ten hold around 30%. Looked up from germline, CDR1 is LGHDT and CDR2 is YNNKEL (reference sequence). This CDR3 is 15 amino acids long. The V end lost 5 bases, the J end lost 9 bases, and 17 bases lay between the germline ends. Many counts were recorded for this clonotype. Its antigen remains unidentified. Study results and caveats: Among thyroid clonotypes expanded above 0.001, most also appeared in blood.

The clonotype comes from a woman aged 18-29 years with Graves' ophthalmopathy. The sample consisted of blood. The J gene is TRBJ1-6, the V gene TRBV3-1; perhaps TRBD1 as D (5 bases). For the CDR3, the DNA is TGTGCCAGCAGCTTTTACCCGGACAATCCTTCACCCCTCCACTTT. Amino acid sequence: CASSFYPDNPSPLHF.